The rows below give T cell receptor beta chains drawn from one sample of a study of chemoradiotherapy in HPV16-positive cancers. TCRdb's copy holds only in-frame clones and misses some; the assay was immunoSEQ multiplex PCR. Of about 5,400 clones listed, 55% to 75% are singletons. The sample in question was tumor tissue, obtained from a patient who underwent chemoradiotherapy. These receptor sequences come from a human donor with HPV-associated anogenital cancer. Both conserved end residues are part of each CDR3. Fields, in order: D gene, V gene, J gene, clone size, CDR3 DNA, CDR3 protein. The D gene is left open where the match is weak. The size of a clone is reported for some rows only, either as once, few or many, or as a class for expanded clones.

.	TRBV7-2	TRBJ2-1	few	TGTGCCAGCAGCTTAGAGGCGGGACGACCTTACAATGAGCAGTTCTTC	CASSLEAGRPYNEQFF
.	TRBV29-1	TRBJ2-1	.	TGCAGCGCAAACAGGGATACCTACAATGAGCAGTTCTTC	CSANRDTYNEQFF
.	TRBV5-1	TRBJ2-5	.	TGCGCCAGCAGCGGAGAAGAGACCCAGTACTTC	CASSGEETQYF
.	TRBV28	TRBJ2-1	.	TGTGCCAGCAGTTTATATGGGGGGACTTACAATGAGCAGTTCTTC	CASSLYGGTYNEQFF
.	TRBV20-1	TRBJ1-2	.	TGCAGTGCTAGCCCAAACTATGGCTACACCTTC	CSASPNYGYTF
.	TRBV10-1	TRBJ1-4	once	TGCGCCAGCAGTGAAGGAGAGGCAACTAATGAAAAACTGTTTTTT	CASSEGEATNEKLFF
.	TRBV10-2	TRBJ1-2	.	TGCGCCACTCGCGGCAGGGTGTATCGCTACACCTTC	CATRGRVYRYTF
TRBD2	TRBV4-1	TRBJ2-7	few	TGCGCCAGCAGCCAAGACTTGATGCTAGCGGGAGGACGGAAGGACTACGAGCAGTACTTC	CASSQDLMLAGGRKDYEQYF
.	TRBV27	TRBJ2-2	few	TGTGCCAGCAGTTTATGGCGGGGAACTAACACCGGGGAGCTGTTTTTT	CASSLWRGTNTGELFF
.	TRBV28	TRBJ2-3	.	TGTGCCAGCCGACAGGGCGGGGGCACAGATACGCAGTATTTT	CASRQGGGTDTQYF
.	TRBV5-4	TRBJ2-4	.	TGTGCCAGTACGAGAGGGGGAGAGGGGCTTGGCATTCAGTACTTC	CASTRGGEGLGIQYF
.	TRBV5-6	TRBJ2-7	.	TGTGCCAGCAGCCCTCCAGGGGCGCGCTACGAGCAGTACTTC	CASSPPGARYEQYF
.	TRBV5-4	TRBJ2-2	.	TGTGCCAGCAGCATAACTAGTTCCGCCGGGGAGCTGTTTTTT	CASSITSSAGELFF
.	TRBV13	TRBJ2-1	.	TGTGCCAGCAGCTTTACCCGGGCCACTAAGGAGAATGAGCAGTTCTTC	CASSFTRATKENEQFF
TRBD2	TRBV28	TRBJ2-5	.	TGTGCCAGCAGTTTGGGGGGACTAGCGGGCCAAGAGACCCAGTACTTC	CASSLGGLAGQETQYF
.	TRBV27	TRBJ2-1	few	TGTGCCAGCAGTTCGACTACGGTAAATGAGCAGTTCTTC	CASSSTTVNEQFF
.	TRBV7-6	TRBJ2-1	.	TGTGCCAGCAGCATGATGCAAGGGGTATACAATGAGCAGTTCTTC	CASSMMQGVYNEQFF
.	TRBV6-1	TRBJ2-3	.	TGTGCCAGCATTAAGGACCCAGGGGCGGCAGATACGCAGTATTTT	CASIKDPGAADTQYF
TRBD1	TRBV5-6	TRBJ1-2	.	TGTGCCAGCAGCCTACAGGGGTGGGGTTACTATGGCTACACCTTC	CASSLQGWGYYGYTF
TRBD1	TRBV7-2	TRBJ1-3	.	TGTGCCAGCAGCGCACAGGGGGCTGGAAACACCATATATTTT	CASSAQGAGNTIYF
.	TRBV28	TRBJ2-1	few	TGTGCCAGCAGTTTCTTGTACAGTGAGCAGTTCTTC	CASSFLYSEQFF
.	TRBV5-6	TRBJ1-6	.	TGTGCCAGCAGCGCCGGGCGCGTCAGCAATAATTCACCCCTCCACTTT	CASSAGRVSNNSPLHF
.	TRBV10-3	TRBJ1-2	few	TGTGCCATCAGTGTCGCGAGGGACTTTTCAGATGGCTACACCTTC	CAISVARDFSDGYTF
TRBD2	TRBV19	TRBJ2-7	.	TGTGCCATCCGGACTAGCGGGAGGGGCGAGCAGTACTTC	CAIRTSGRGEQYF
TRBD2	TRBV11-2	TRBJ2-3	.	TGTGCCAGCGACTCCTGGGGGGGTACAGATACGCAGTATTTT	CASDSWGGTDTQYF
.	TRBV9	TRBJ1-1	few	TGTGCCAGCAGCGTCGGTCCGAACACTGAAGCTTTCTTT	CASSVGPNTEAFF
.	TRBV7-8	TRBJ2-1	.	TGTGCCAGCAGCTTAGAGGGGGATGAGCAGTTCTTC	CASSLEGDEQFF
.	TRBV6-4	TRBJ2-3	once	TGTGCCAGCAGTCCCAGCGGCAGCACAGATACGCAGTATTTT	CASSPSGSTDTQYF
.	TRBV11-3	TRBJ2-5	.	TGTGCCAGCAGCTACCGGACTACTGAGACCCAGTACTTC	CASSYRTTETQYF
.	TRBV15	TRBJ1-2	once	TGTGCCACCAGCAGATCCACGGCGGGCTACACCTTC	CATSRSTAGYTF
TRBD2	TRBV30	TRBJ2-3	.	TGTGCCTGGAGTCACCGGGGACTAGGCACAGATACGCAGTATTTT	CAWSHRGLGTDTQYF
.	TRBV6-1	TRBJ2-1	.	TGTGCCACCCTAGACAGGTCCTACAATGAGCAGTTCTTC	CATLDRSYNEQFF
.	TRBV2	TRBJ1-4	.	TGTGCCAGCAGTGTAGGGAGGAGTAATGAAAAACTGTTTTTT	CASSVGRSNEKLFF
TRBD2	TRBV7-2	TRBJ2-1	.	TGTGCCAGCAGCTATGGGACTAGCGCAAAGGGGGATGAGCAGTTCTTC	CASSYGTSAKGDEQFF
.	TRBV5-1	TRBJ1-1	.	TGCGCCAGCAGCTTGGGAGGGTCCGCTGAAGCTTTCTTT	CASSLGGSAEAFF
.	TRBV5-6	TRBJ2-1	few	TGTGCCAGCAGCTTGACGGGACGAACCTACAATGAGCAGTTCTTC	CASSLTGRTYNEQFF
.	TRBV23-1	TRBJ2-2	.	TGCGCCAGCAGTCCCCAGTGGCTGGCCGGCGGGGAGCTGTTTTTT	CASSPQWLAGGELFF
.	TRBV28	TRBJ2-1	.	TGTGCCAGCAGCCTAACCCCGGGCTCCTACAATGAGCAGTTCTTC	CASSLTPGSYNEQFF
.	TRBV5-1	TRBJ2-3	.	TGCGCCAGCAGCTTGGTGGCGGGCGGGGCAGATACGCAGTATTTT	CASSLVAGGADTQYF
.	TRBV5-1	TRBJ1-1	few	TGCGCCAGCAGCTTGGGGACCGGTGAAGCTTTCTTT	CASSLGTGEAFF
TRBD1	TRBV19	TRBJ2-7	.	TGTGCCAGTAGCCCCGGGACAGGGCTCGAGCAGTACTTC	CASSPGTGLEQYF